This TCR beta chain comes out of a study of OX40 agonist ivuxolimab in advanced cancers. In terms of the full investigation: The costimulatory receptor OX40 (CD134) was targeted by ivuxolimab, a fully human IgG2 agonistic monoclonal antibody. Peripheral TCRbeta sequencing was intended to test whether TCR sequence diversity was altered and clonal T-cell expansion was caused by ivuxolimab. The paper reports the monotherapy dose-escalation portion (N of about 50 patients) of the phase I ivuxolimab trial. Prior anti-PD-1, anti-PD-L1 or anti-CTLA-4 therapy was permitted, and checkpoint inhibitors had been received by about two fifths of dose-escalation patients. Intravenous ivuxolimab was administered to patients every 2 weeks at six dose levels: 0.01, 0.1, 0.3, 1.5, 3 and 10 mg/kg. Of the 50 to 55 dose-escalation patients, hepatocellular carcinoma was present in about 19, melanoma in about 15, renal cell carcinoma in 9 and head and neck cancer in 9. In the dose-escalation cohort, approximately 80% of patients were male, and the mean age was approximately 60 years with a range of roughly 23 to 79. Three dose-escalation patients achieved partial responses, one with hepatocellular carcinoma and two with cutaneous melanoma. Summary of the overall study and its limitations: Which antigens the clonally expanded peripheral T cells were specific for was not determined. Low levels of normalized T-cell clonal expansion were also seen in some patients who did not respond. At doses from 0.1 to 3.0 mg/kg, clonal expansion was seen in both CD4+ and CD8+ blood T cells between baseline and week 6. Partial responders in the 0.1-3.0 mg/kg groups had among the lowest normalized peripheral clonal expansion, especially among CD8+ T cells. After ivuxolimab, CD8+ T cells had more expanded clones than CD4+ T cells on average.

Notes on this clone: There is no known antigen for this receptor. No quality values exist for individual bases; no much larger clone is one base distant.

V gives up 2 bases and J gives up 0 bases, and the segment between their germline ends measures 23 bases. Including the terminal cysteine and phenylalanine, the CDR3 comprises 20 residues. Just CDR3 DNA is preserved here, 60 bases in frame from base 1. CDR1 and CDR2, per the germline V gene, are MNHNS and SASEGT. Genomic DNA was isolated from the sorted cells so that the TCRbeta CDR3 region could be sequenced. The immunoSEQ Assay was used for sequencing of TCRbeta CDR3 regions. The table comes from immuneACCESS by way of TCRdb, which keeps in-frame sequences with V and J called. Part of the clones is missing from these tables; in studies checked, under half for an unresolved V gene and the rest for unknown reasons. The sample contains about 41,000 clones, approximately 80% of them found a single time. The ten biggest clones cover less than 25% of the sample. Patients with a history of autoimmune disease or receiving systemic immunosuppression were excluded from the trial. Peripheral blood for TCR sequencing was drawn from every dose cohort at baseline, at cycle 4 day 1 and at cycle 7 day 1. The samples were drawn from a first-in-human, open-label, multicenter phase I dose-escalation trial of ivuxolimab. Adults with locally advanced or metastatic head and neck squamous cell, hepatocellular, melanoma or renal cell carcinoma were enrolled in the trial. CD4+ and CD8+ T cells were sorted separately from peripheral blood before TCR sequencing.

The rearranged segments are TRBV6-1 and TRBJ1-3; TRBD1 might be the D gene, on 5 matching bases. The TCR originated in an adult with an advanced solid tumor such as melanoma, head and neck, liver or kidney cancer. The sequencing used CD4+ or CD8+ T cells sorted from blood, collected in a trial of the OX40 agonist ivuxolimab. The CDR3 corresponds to CASSEYGGGLVSVSGNTIYF. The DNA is TGTGCCAGCAGTGAATACGGGGGTGGACTCGTATCGGTCTCTGGAAACACCATATATTTT.